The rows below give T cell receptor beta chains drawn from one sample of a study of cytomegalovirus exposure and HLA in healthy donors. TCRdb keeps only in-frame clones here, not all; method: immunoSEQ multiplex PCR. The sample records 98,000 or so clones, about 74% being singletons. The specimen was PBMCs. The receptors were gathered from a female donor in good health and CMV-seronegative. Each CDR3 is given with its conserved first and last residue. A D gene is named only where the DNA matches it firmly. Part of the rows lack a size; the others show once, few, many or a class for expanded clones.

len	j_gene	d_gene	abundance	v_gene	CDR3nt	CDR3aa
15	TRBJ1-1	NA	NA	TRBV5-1	TGCGCCAGCAGCTTGTCGGGACAAGGGAACACTGAAGCTTTCTTT	CASSLSGQGNTEAFF
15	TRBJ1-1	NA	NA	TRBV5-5	TGTGCCAGCAGCTTGGCCTACAGGGAAAGAACTGAAGCTTTCTTT	CASSLAYRERTEAFF
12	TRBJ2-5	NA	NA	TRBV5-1	TGCGCCAGCAGCTTTTCTAAAGAGACCCAGTACTTC	CASSFSKETQYF
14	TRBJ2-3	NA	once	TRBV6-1	TGTGCCAGCAGTCGAGTGAAACAAGGGACAAATAAGTATTTT	CASSRVKQGTNKYF
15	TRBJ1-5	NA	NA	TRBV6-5	TGTGCCAGCAGTATCGGGGGGAATAGCAATCAGCCCCAGCATTTT	CASSIGGNSNQPQHF
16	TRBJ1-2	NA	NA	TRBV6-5	TGTGCCAGCAGTTCACTCCGGGCAGGGACTTATCATGGCTACACCTTC	CASSSLRAGTYHGYTF
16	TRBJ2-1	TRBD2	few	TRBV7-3	TGTGCCAGCAGCATCTCTAGCGGGAGGGACTACAATGAGCAGTTCTTC	CASSISSGRDYNEQFF
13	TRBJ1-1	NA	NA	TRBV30	TGTGCCTGGAGCGGGAGCTTGAACACTGAAGCTTTCTTT	CAWSGSLNTEAFF
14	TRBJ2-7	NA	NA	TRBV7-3	TGTGCCAGCAGCTCGTCAGGGCCCCCCTACGAGCAGTACTTC	CASSSSGPPYEQYF
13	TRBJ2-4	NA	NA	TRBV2	TGTGCCAGCACAGGTATAACCAAAAACATTCAGTACTTC	CASTGITKNIQYF
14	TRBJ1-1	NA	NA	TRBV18	TGTGCCAGCTCACCAAACGGGTTGAACACTGAAGCTTTCTTT	CASSPNGLNTEAFF
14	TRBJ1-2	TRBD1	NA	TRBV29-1	TGCAGCGTTGTCCAAGGGGACAGGGAGGGTGGCTACACCTTC	CSVVQGDREGGYTF
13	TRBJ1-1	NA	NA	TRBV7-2	TGTGCCAGCAGCGTCTCGAGGGGACAAAGAGCTTTCTTT	CASSVSRGQRAFF
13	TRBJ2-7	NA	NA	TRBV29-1	TGCAGCGTTGGCCCCAGGGGCCCCTACGAGCAGTACTTC	CSVGPRGPYEQYF
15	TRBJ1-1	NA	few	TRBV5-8	TGTGCCAGCACGTGGGGATGGGAGAGGGACACTGAAGCTTTCTTT	CASTWGWERDTEAFF
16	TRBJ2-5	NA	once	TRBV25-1	TGTGCCAGCAGTGATCCCCTTCCGGGTTACCAAGAGACCCAGTACTTC	CASSDPLPGYQETQYF
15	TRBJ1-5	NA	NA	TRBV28	TGTGCCAGCAGTTCTCCCCGCTATAGCAATCAGCCCCAGCATTTT	CASSSPRYSNQPQHF
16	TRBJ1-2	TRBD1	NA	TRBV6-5	TGTGCCAGCAGTTACCCTGGACAGGGAGGTAACTATGGCTACACCTTC	CASSYPGQGGNYGYTF
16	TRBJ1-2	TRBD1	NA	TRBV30	TGTGCCTGGAGTATAAAAGGGACAGGGAGGGATTATGGCTACACCTTC	CAWSIKGTGRDYGYTF
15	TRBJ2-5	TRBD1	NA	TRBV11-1	TGTGCCAGCAGCTTAACTACAGGGGGGCAGGGGACCCAGTACTTC	CASSLTTGGQGTQYF
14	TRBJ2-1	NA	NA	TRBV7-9	TGTGCCAGCAGCTTAATGGAGCGGGCATTTGAGCAGTTCTTC	CASSLMERAFEQFF
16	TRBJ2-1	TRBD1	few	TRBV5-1	TGCGCCAGCAGCCCCAGACAGGGGCCCTCTTACAATGAGCAGTTCTTC	CASSPRQGPSYNEQFF
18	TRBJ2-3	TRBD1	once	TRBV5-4	TGTGCCAGCAGCTCCGGGACAGGGGGCGCTCTGGGCATTGGCACGCAGTATTTT	CASSSGTGGALGIGTQYF
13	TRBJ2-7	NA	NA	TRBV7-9	TGTGCCAGCTCGGGACACAGCTCCTACGAGCAGTACTTC	CASSGHSSYEQYF
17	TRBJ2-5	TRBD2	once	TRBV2	TGTGCCAGCAGTGAAGGGGAAGCGGGGGTCGACCAAGAGACCCAGTACTTC	CASSEGEAGVDQETQYF
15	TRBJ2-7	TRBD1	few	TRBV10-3	TGTGCCATCAGTGATGCTGGGACAGGGCTATACGAGCAGTACTTC	CAISDAGTGLYEQYF
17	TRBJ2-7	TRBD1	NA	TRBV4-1	TGCGCCAGCAGCCACAAAAGGGGGACAGGGGGTGTCTACGAGCAGTACTTC	CASSHKRGTGGVYEQYF